The T cell receptor (beta chain) described here comes from a study of T cell clones after liver transplantation. Using immunoSEQ multiplex PCR, the repertoire was profiled, and TCRdb retains in-frame clones only, with some absent. The table includes more than 95,000 clones, roughly four fifths detected once. Germline loops: CDR1 SGHNT, CDR2 YYREEE (reference sequence). The CDR3 length is 17 residues. After removal of 4 bases from V and 2 bases from J, the junction contained 6 bases not matched to a gene. This clone showed up just once. The same CDR3 is also encoded by other DNA sequences in this sample.

The chain carries TRBV5-4 and TRBJ2-3, with 14 bases lining up with TRBD2. The TCR originated in a human donor who received a liver transplant. This material consisted of CD4+ T cells from blood, taken before liver transplant. CDR3 amino acids: CASSPGTSGRNTDTQYF. The CDR3 DNA reads TGTGCCAGCAGCCCCGGGACTAGCGGGAGAAACACAGATACGCAGTATTTT. The full variable domain, completed using reference TRBV5-4 and TRBJ2-3, is ETGVTQSPTHLIKTRGQQVTLRCSSQSGHNTVSWYQQALGQGPQFIFQYYREEENGRGNFPPRFSGLQFPNYSSELNVNALELDDSALYLCASSPGTSGRNTDTQYFGPGTRLTVL.